Listed below are T cell receptor beta chains from one sample, sequenced in a study of control samples from healthy donors and cancer patients. Sequencing was performed with immunoSEQ multiplex PCR; in TCRdb, only in-frame clones are kept and a portion is missing. The repertoire holds over 100,000 clones, with just over 90% as singletons. Input material: blood. Receptors were obtained from a human donor in good health. The donor label of this sample is uncertain. Both conserved end residues are part of each CDR3. D genes are given only for firm matches. The size entry is marked missing in some rows and otherwise reads once, few, many or a size class.

NA,TRBV27,TRBJ1-6,NA,TGTGCCAGCAGTTTATCGGTGGCGGCTTATAATTCACCCCTCCACTTT,CASSLSVAAYNSPLHF
NA,TRBV5-6,TRBJ2-7,TRBD2,TGTGCCAGCGGAAAGCGGGGGCTCTACGAGCAGTACTTC,CASGKRGLYEQYF
NA,TRBV7-8,TRBJ1-1,NA,TGTGCCAGCAGCCTCGAGCGGCTCCCGAACACTGAAGCTTTCTTT,CASSLERLPNTEAFF
NA,TRBV6-1,TRBJ2-3,NA,TGTGCCAGCAGTGAGCGGGGACAGCCAGATACGCAGTATTTT,CASSERGQPDTQYF
NA,TRBV28,TRBJ1-5,NA,TGTGCCAGCAACGAGGGTTATCAGCCCCAGCATTTT,CASNEGYQPQHF
NA,TRBV6-6,TRBJ1-2,NA,TGTGCCAGCACCGATGGTGGCAGGGGATGGTATGGCTACACCTTC,CASTDGGRGWYGYTF
many,TRBV25-1,TRBJ1-6,NA,TGTGCCAGCAGTGTAGGGATGCATTCACCCCTCCACTTT,CASSVGMHSPLHF
NA,TRBV11-2,TRBJ2-3,NA,TGTGCCAGCAGCTTACCCGGAGATACAGATACGCAGTATTTT,CASSLPGDTDTQYF
NA,TRBV7-2,TRBJ1-2,NA,TGTGCCAGCAGCTTAGATCGAGGGATCAACTATGGCTACACCTTC,CASSLDRGINYGYTF
once,TRBV6-5,TRBJ2-3,TRBD1,TGTGCCAGCAGTCCCGACAGGGTGAGGACAGATACGCAGTATTTT,CASSPDRVRTDTQYF
NA,TRBV27,TRBJ1-1,NA,TGTGCCAGCAGTCCGGACCGGGGATATGGTGTGAACACTGAAGCTTTCTTT,CASSPDRGYGVNTEAFF
NA,TRBV4-1,TRBJ1-2,NA,TGCGCCAGCAGCCAAGATACGTCTGTGGCAGGGACTTATGGCTACACCTTC,CASSQDTSVAGTYGYTF
NA,TRBV9,TRBJ1-6,NA,TGTGCCAGCAGCGTAGGGCAGCTTAATTCACCCCTCCACTTT,CASSVGQLNSPLHF
NA,TRBV7-6,TRBJ1-1,NA,TGTGCCAGCAGCTTAGGCCGGGAATTGAACACTGAAGCTTTCTTT,CASSLGRELNTEAFF
medium-sized,TRBV6-1,TRBJ2-3,NA,TGTGCCAGCAGTGAAGTAGGTTACGTCTCTGGCGCAGATACGCAGTATTTT,CASSEVGYVSGADTQYF
NA,TRBV7-9,TRBJ2-2,TRBD2,TGTGCCAGCGCGTTAGCGGGCACCGGGGAGCTGTTTTTT,CASALAGTGELFF
NA,TRBV4-3,TRBJ2-5,NA,TGCGCCAGCAGCCAGACAGGCGAGACCCAGTACTTC,CASSQTGETQYF
NA,TRBV27,TRBJ2-1,TRBD1,TGTGCCAGCAGCCCTACAGGGGGCCCCTACAATGAGCAGTTCTTC,CASSPTGGPYNEQFF
NA,TRBV2,TRBJ2-2,NA,TGTGCCAGCAGGCAGGAAGACACCGGGGAGCTGTTTTTT,CASRQEDTGELFF
NA,TRBV7-9,TRBJ2-5,NA,TGTGCCAGCAGCTTAGCCAGGTCAGCTCAAGAGACCCAGTACTTC,CASSLARSAQETQYF
NA,TRBV3-1/TRBV3-2,TRBJ2-3,NA,TGTGCCAGCAGCCAAGATGGAACTGCCTCTAGCACAGATACGCAGTATTTT,CASSQDGTASSTDTQYF
NA,TRBV6-2/TRBV6-3,TRBJ2-1,TRBD2,TGTGCCAGCAGTAACCGCCCGGGGGAGGGCTCCTACAATGAGCAGTTCTTC,CASSNRPGEGSYNEQFF
once,TRBV5-4,TRBJ2-1,TRBD1,TGTGCCAGTTGGGACAGGATCAATGAGCAGTTCTTC,CASWDRINEQFF
once,TRBV24-1,TRBJ1-5,TRBD1,TGTGCCACCAGTGATTCAGGGGGGCTCGGTCAGCCCCAGCATTTT,CATSDSGGLGQPQHF